These T cell receptor beta chains were read from a single sample in a study of spatial heterogeneity in lung cancer. TCRdb re-analysed the 5' RACE reads in MiXCR, keeping a single row per CDR3 protein. The table includes over a thousand distinct CDR3 sequences, more than 15% detected once. The sequencing used lung tumor tissue, collected at surgery. These receptors originate from a female donor with early-stage non-small cell lung cancer. Each CDR3 is given with its conserved first and last residue.

J	V	CDR3
TRBJ2-3	TRBV3-1	CASSRQSGADTQYF
TRBJ1-4	TRBV6-5	CASSYSHGTGENEKLFF
TRBJ2-5	TRBV6-6	CASSYGGGETQYF
TRBJ2-1	TRBV5-5	CASQEGNPYNEQFF
TRBJ2-5	TRBV9	CASSVGGVDRETQYF
TRBJ1-2	TRBV10-3	CAILSTGPNYGYTF
TRBJ2-3	TRBV10-3	CAISEPRTRTDTQYF
TRBJ1-2	TRBV4-3	CASSQDFVGSYTF
TRBJ2-7	TRBV29-1	CSVGRDAYEQYF
TRBJ2-6	TRBV4-3	CASSQELTSSGANVLTF
TRBJ1-5	TRBV4-3	CASSHQTGTDQPQHF
TRBJ2-5	TRBV7-8	CASSPGGGSGKAQYF
TRBJ1-1	TRBV29-1	CSASLMNTEAFF
TRBJ1-2	TRBV6-5	CASSPYGTYGYTF
TRBJ2-7	TRBV11-1	CASSLRPGLAGDQPGGEQYF
TRBJ2-5	TRBV7-6	CASSAGGETQYF
TRBJ1-1	TRBV7-2	CASSLSIGGTEAFF
TRBJ2-3	TRBV6-2/TRBV6-3	CASRSDRAADTQYF
TRBJ1-1	TRBV6-5	CASSLRGGIEAFF
TRBJ2-7	TRBV12-3/TRBV12-4	CASSLAGEDYEQYF
TRBJ1-1	TRBV6-5	CASSSYRYTEAFF
TRBJ2-3	TRBV23-1	CASLPSRGRTDTQYF
TRBJ2-3	TRBV4-3	CASSQGGPADTQYF
TRBJ1-2	TRBV19	CASSDRTRTYGYTF
TRBJ2-5	TRBV2	CASDSQRYQETQYF
TRBJ2-5	TRBV5-6	CASSLNRGDFSETQYF
TRBJ2-7	TRBV6-2/TRBV6-3	CACGTLPYEQYF
TRBJ2-5	TRBV20-1	CSARTILGLAGEETQYF
TRBJ2-5	TRBV3-1	CASAGTIGGETQYF
TRBJ2-7	TRBV12-3/TRBV12-4	CASSFSIMYEQYF
TRBJ2-5	TRBV25-1	CASSDLTGVGTQYF
TRBJ1-1	TRBV6-6	CASSYWTGTDRAEAFF
TRBJ1-2	TRBV20-1	CSAEGANYGYTF
TRBJ1-1	TRBV29-1	CSASLMNTEAFFF
TRBJ2-3	TRBV11-2	CASSPIRTRYTQYF
TRBJ2-3	TRBV7-6	CASSSASGEFGTQYF
TRBJ1-1	TRBV6-1	CASRSAASGNTEAFF